This T cell receptor beta chain is from a study of radiotherapy plus CTLA-4 blockade in lung cancer. Study-wide context: Objective responses were documented in under 20% of patients, with disease control in roughly 34%.

Each patient with chemo-refractory metastatic non-small-cell lung cancer was treated with focal radiation plus CTLA-4 blockade using ipilimumab. Produced via immunoSEQ multiplex PCR; TCRdb's table is partial and in-frame only. The sample has roughly 98,000 clones; about 81% are singletons. Study-level results: Blood TCR clones of tumor origin expanded after radiotherapy plus ipilimumab. Early clone dynamics of blood T cells, plus interferon-beta, reportedly predicted response best.

In regard to this clone: No antigen is known for it.

Germline CDR1 is SGDLS and CDR2 is YYNGEE. V lost 1 base and J lost 6; bases outside the gene matches: 7. CDR3 length: 16 amino acids. This specimen consisted of peripheral blood, obtained from a patient treated with radiotherapy plus ipilimumab. The sequence was collected from a human donor with non-small cell lung cancer who had a partial response to radiotherapy plus ipilimumab. This rearrangement joins TRBV9 to TRBJ2-3; the match to TRBD2 covers 11 bases. Written as DNA, the CDR3 is TGTGCCAGCAGCGTAAGGGCTAGCGGGAGGAAGGATACGCAGTATTTT. Amino acids: CASSVRASGRKDTQYF.